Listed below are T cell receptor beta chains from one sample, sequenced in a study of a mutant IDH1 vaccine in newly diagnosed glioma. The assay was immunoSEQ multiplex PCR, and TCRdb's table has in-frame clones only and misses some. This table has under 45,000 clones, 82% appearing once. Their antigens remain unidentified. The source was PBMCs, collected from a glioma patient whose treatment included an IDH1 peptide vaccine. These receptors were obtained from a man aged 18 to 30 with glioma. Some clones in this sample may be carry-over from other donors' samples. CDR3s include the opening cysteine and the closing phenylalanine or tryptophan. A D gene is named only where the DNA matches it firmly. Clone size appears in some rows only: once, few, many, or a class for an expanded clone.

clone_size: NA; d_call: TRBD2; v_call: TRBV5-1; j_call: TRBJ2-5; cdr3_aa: CASSPGGLAGGRWETQYF; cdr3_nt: TGCGCCAGCAGCCCGGGGGGACTAGCGGGGGGACGATGGGAGACCCAGTACTTC
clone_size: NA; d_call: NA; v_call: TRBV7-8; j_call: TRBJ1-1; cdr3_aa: CASSLADGRGDEAFF; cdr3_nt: TGTGCCAGCAGCTTAGCGGATGGAAGAGGGGATGAAGCTTTCTTT
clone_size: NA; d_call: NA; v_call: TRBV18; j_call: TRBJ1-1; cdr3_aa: CASSPPRKLNTEAFF; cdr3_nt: TGTGCCAGCTCACCACCGAGGAAATTGAACACTGAAGCTTTCTTT
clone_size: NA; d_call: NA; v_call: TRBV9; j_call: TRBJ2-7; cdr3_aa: CASSVGPGRNFEQYF; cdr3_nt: TGTGCCAGCAGCGTAGGGCCAGGGCGGAATTTCGAGCAGTACTTC
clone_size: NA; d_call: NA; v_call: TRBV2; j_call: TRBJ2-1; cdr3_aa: CASVLSLYNEQFF; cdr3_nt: TGTGCCAGCGTCTTATCCCTTTACAATGAGCAGTTCTTC
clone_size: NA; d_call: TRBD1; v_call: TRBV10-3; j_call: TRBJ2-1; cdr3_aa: CAISDYRPGTGVPYNEQFF; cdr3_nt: TGTGCCATCAGTGACTATAGACCAGGGACAGGGGTTCCCTACAATGAGCAGTTCTTC
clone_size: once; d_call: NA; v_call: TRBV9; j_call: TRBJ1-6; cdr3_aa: CASSVGGGNSPLHF; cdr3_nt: TGTGCCAGCAGCGTGGGAGGAGGCAATTCACCCCTCCACTTT
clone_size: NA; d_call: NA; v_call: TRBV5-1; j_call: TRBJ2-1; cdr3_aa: CASRVGSGSSYNEQFF; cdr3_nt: TGCGCCAGCAGGGTGGGTAGCGGTAGCTCCTACAATGAGCAGTTCTTC
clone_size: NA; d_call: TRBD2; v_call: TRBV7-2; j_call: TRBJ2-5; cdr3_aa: CASTPFSGGSGETQYF; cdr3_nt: TGTGCCAGCACCCCGTTTAGCGGGGGGTCGGGAGAGACCCAGTACTTC
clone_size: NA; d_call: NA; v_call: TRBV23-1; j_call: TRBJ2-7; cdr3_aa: CASSPKVPNEQYF; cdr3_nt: TGCGCCAGCAGTCCCAAGGTCCCTAACGAGCAGTACTTC
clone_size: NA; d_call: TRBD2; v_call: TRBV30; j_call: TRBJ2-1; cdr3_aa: CAWVIGGRGVEQFF; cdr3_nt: TGTGCCTGGGTAATCGGCGGGAGAGGGGTTGAGCAGTTCTTC
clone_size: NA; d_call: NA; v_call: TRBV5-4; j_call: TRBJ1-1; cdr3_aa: CASRAGRANTEAFF; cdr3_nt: TGTGCCAGCAGAGCCGGGAGAGCGAACACTGAAGCTTTCTTT
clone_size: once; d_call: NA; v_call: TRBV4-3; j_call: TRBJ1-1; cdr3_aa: CASSQGGEINTEAFF; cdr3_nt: TGCGCCAGCAGCCAAGGGGGGGAGATCAACACTGAAGCTTTCTTT
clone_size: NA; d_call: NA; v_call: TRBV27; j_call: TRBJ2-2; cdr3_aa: CASSPHNTGELFF; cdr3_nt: TGTGCCAGCAGTCCCCACAACACCGGGGAGCTGTTTTTT
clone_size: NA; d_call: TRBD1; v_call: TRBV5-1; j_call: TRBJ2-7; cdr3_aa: CASSLDRGSYEQYF; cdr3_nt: TGCGCCAGCAGCTTGGACAGGGGGAGCTACGAGCAGTACTTC
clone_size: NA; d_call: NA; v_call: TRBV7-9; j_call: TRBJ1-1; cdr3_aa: CASSSEHDRRWAFF; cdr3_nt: TGTGCCAGCAGCTCTGAACACGACCGGAGGTGGGCTTTCTTT
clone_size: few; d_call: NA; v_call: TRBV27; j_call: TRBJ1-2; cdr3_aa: CASSPDSYGYTF; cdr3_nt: TGTGCCAGCAGTCCCGACAGCTATGGCTACACCTTC
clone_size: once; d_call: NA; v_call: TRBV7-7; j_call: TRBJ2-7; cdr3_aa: CASSLAGGDRAVMTGEQYF; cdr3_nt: TGTGCTAGCAGCTTAGCCGGGGGGGACAGGGCAGTTATGACCGGCGAGCAGTACTTC
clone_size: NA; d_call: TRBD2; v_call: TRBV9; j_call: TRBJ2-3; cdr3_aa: CASNPQGLAGGAGTQYF; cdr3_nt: TGTGCCAGCAACCCCCAGGGGCTAGCGGGGGGGGCGGGTACGCAGTATTTT
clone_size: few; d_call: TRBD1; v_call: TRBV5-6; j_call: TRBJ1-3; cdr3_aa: CASSLGTGGGNTIYF; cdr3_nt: TGTGCCAGCAGCTTGGGGACAGGGGGAGGAAACACCATATATTTT
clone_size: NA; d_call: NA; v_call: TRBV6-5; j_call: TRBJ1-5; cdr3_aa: CASSYSRNGNQPQHF; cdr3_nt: TGTGCCAGCAGTTACTCGAGAAATGGGAATCAGCCCCAGCATTTT
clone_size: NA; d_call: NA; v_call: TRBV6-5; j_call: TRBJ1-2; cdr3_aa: CASRDSEDYGYTF; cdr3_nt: TGTGCCAGCCGGGACTCAGAAGACTATGGCTACACCTTC
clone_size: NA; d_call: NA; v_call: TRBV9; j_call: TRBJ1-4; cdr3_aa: CASSSPARWGGSEKLFF; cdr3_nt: TGTGCCAGCAGCTCACCCGCCCGATGGGGGGGAAGTGAAAAACTGTTTTTT
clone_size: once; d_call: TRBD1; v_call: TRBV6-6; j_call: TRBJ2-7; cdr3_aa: CASSPRQGAAYEQYF; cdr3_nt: TGTGCCAGCAGTCCAAGACAGGGGGCTGCCTACGAGCAGTACTTC